The source of this T cell receptor beta chain is a study of blood T cell repertoires in COVID-19. Across the study: The United States, Italy and Spain supplied acute and convalescent COVID-19 samples. Sources were T cells, B-cell-depleted T cells, or PBMCs; the material itself was cDNA or gDNA.

V was pared by 4 bases and J by 7 bases, with 7 bases of the junction left unmatched. Germline values: CDR1 MNHEY, CDR2 SVGAGI. The CDR3 is 15 amino acids. The table came from immunoSEQ multiplex PCR; TCRdb's copy has only in-frame clones and leaves some out. The sample contains around 100,000 clones, 82% of which appear only once. The source of this sequence is a man aged 65-85 years with acute or convalescent COVID-19. This chain connects TRBV6-5 to TRBJ2-4; 10 bases fit TRBD1. The specimen was peripheral blood. The CDR3 nucleotides read TGTGCCAGCAGTTCACGGACAGGGGGAGGGAACATTCAGTACTTC. This codes for CASSSRTGGGNIQYF.